Below are 25 T cell receptor beta chains sequenced from a single sample in a study of identical twins. From the 5' RACE reads, TCRdb called clonotypes with MiXCR, one entry per CDR3 protein. The table has hundreds of thousands of distinct CDR3 sequences, 5.5% to 8% seen once. This same sample was also taken into another study, of yellow fever vaccine responses in identical twins.

Sequenced sample: memory (CD45RO+) T cells sorted from blood. The receptors originated from a woman aged 18 to 35 in good health.

This clonotype was detected ten times or more. V is TRBV6-4 and J is TRBJ2-1, with TRBD2 matching over 12 bases. The junction had 5 bases not matched to a gene; V was cut back by 4 bases and J by 7 bases. From germline, CDR1 is MRHNA and CDR2 SNTAGT. The CDR3 loop spans 15 amino acids. Written as DNA, the CDR3 is TGTGCCAGCAGTGGACTAGCGGGAGAGGGGAATGAGCAGTTCTTC. Protein: CASSGLAGEGNEQFF.

The table lists this clonotype with a few counts. In nucleotides, the CDR3 is TGTGCCAGCAGCGGGACAGGATCTTCCTACGAGCAGTACTTC. Its protein product is CASSGTGSSYEQYF. The chain couples TRBV6-1 to TRBJ2-7; 8 bases match TRBD1. The ends lost 6 bases at V and 1 base at J; junction bases unmatched: 5. Per germline, CDR1 MNHNS and CDR2 SASEGT. This CDR3 is built from 14 residues.

The rearrangement links TRBV5-1 to TRBJ1-3, with a tentative D call TRBD1 (5 bases). Germline V CDR1 and CDR2: SGHRS, YFSETQ. Trimming pared 4 bases from V and 3 bases from J, leaving 11 bases between. The CDR3 has 14 residues. This CDR3 is CASSPGGGGNTIYF. The CDR3 region has the DNA TGCGCCAGCAGCCCCGGTGGGGGTGGAAACACCATATATTTT.

This clonotype was picked up many times. The chain combines TRBV5-1 with TRBJ2-1, with D perhaps TRBD1 (6 bases). This CDR3 has 14 residues. The V end lost 4 bases, the J end lost 4 bases, and 12 bases lay between the germline ends. The germline V gene encodes CDR1 SGHRS and CDR2 YFSETQ. The CDR3 region is CASSPIQGYNEQFF. CDR3 DNA: TGCGCCAGCAGCCCAATACAGGGATACAATGAGCAGTTCTTC.

There are many counts of this clonotype. V is TRBV12-3 or TRBV12-4 and J is TRBJ2-3; the D is unclear. The V end lost 8 bases, the J end lost 5 bases, and 5 bases lay between the germline ends. The length of the CDR3 is 10 residues. The CDR3 region has the DNA TGTGCCAGCGTGGGAGATACGCAGTATTTT. It codes for CASVGDTQYF.

In its sample, this clonotype was seen many times. Mismatch with germline at one junction end may stem from a read error. The chain recombines TRBV10-3 with TRBJ2-1, with no clear D. Germline V lookup: CDR1 ENHRY, CDR2 SYGVKD. The CDR3 length is 13 residues. The CDR3 region has the DNA TGTGCCACCAGTCTAAAGCCTTACAATGAGCAGTTCTTC. Translating gives CATSLKPYNEQFF.

This clonotype was recorded a few times. V gene TRBV20-1 combines with J gene TRBJ2-5, with D maybe TRBD2 (5 bases). Trimming pared 0 bases from V and 3 bases from J, leaving 14 bases between. Per the germline V gene, CDR1 is DFQATT and CDR2 is SNEGSKA (reference sequence). This CDR3 region has 15 residues. CDR3 region: CSARDYRRVEETQYF. CDR3 nucleotide sequence: TGCAGTGCTAGAGACTATCGGCGGGTGGAAGAGACCCAGTACTTC.

This clonotype has a count of ten or more. V and J are TRBV3-1 and TRBJ2-1, with TRBD2 matching over 7 bases. Per germline, CDR1 LGHDT and CDR2 YNNKEL (reference sequence). The CDR3 is made up of 18 amino acids. With V trimmed by 2 bases and J by 9 bases, 19 bases remained unmatched. The DNA for the CDR3 is TGTGCCAGCAGCCAAACCGAGTGGAGGGACTACTATTTGGGTGAGCAGTTCTTC. It yields the protein CASSQTEWRDYYLGEQFF.

V usage is TRBV19 and J usage is TRBJ1-1; possibly TRBD1 for D (5 bases). Germline CDR1 and CDR2: LNHDA and SQIVND (reference sequence). CDR3 length: 15 residues. Trimming took off 2 bases at V and 4 bases at J, with 14 bases between the two ends. CDR3 sequence reads: CASSIMNEGSTEAFF. For the CDR3, the DNA is TGTGCCAGTAGTATAATGAACGAGGGGAGCACTGAAGCTTTCTTT. Combining the CDR3 with reference TRBV19 and TRBJ1-1 gives the whole variable domain DGGITQSPKYLFRKEGQNVTLSCEQNLNHDAMYWYRQDPGQGLRLIYYSQIVNDFQKGDIAEGYSVSREKKESFPLTVTSAQKNPTAFYLCASSIMNEGSTEAFFGQGTRLTVV.

The rearrangement joins TRBV5-1 to TRBJ2-7; TRBD1 is a possible D gene (6 bases). Germline V CDR1 and CDR2: SGHRS, YFSETQ. V was pared by 2 bases and J by 2 bases, with 8 bases between. The CDR3 loop spans 13 amino acids. The CDR3 region has the DNA TGCGCCAGCAGCTTACAGGGCACCTACGAGCAGTACTTC. Amino acid sequence: CASSLQGTYEQYF. The full variable domain, its missing parts supplied by reference TRBV5-1 and TRBJ2-7, is KAGVTQTPRYLIKTRGQQVTLSCSPISGHRSVSWYQQTPGQGLQFLFEYFSETQRNKGNFPGRFSGRQFSNSRSEMNVSTLELGDSALYLCASSLQGTYEQYFGPGTRLTVT.

This clonotype was seen many times. The chain combines TRBV12-3 or TRBV12-4 with TRBJ1-1, with D perhaps matching TRBD1 (5 bases). CDR3 length equals 14 residues. Trimming took off 1 base at V and 3 bases at J, with 9 bases between the two ends. The CDR3 protein is CASSLGGGDTEAFF. As DNA, the CDR3 is TGTGCCAGCAGTTTAGGGGGCGGGGACACTGAAGCTTTCTTT.

This clonotype came up many times. V is TRBV6-1 and J is TRBJ1-3; 9 bases are shared with TRBD1. Germline V CDR1 and CDR2: MNHNS, SASEGT. With 5 bases clipped from V and 4 bases from J, the junction kept 3 bases outside the gene matches. The CDR3 has 14 amino acids. The CDR3 reads CASSTGTGGNTIYF. Written as DNA, the CDR3 is TGTGCCAGCAGTACCGGGACAGGGGGAAACACCATATATTTT.

The sample holds many counts of this clonotype. The chain carries TRBV7-8 and TRBJ1-1; D is uncertain. The CDR3 runs to 13 residues. CDR1 SGHVS and CDR2 FQNEAQ come from the germline V gene. V was clipped by 4 bases and J by 6 bases, with 12 bases between them. Here the CDR3 DNA reads TGTGCCAGCAGCTATCAAGGTATAGCTGAAGCTTTCTTT. As protein: CASSYQGIAEAFF.

The chain uses TRBV28 and TRBJ2-2; 8 bases line up with TRBD1. The trim removed 5 bases at V and 5 bases at J, leaving 10 bases unmatched. Germline CDR1 and CDR2: MDHEN and SYDVKM. The CDR3 runs 16 residues. Here the CDR3 reads CASSHGQGSWTGELFF. The DNA for the CDR3 is TGTGCCAGCAGTCACGGACAGGGCTCTTGGACCGGGGAGCTGTTTTTT.

This chain connects TRBV6-1 to TRBJ1-6, with D unclear. Trimming shortened V by 6 bases and J by 7 bases, and 10 bases separated the two germline ends. The CDR3 is made up of 13 amino acids. From germline, CDR1 is MNHNS and CDR2 SASEGT. The chain's CDR3 is CASSSLSNSPLHF. The CDR3 region has the DNA TGTGCCAGCAGCTCCCTTTCCAATTCACCCCTCCACTTT.

This clonotype has at least ten counts. This rearrangement joins TRBV12-3 or TRBV12-4 to TRBJ1-2, with 7 positions matching TRBD1. The CDR3 is 13 amino acids. The V gene end was trimmed by 8 bases and the J gene end by 3 bases; junction bases not matched to a gene: 6. CDR3 amino acids: CASGTGAYYGYTF. The CDR3 DNA sequence: TGTGCCAGCGGAACAGGGGCCTACTATGGCTACACCTTC.

This clonotype was seen ten or more times. The chain recombines TRBV20-1 with TRBJ1-4; 8 nucleotides match TRBD1. The J segment lost 1 base and the V segment lost 3 bases, leaving 7 bases of the junction unmatched. The V gene's germline CDR1 is DFQATT and CDR2 SNEGSKA (reference sequence). There are 16 residues in the CDR3. The CDR3 DNA is TGCAGTGCTAGCGACAGGGGACTCGGAACTAATGAAAAACTGTTTTTT. This gives the protein CSASDRGLGTNEKLFF.

This clonotype was recorded at least ten times. The chain combines TRBV7-2 with TRBJ1-1; 9 bases fit TRBD1. The CDR3 contains 14 residues. CDR1 is SGHTA, CDR2 FQGNSA, per germline. V trimming: 6 bases; J trimming: 5 bases; junction bases outside the gene matches: 7. CDR3: CASSRQGVNTEAFF. Written as DNA, the CDR3 is TGTGCCAGCAGTAGACAGGGGGTTAATACTGAAGCTTTCTTT.

This clonotype has just a few counts. CDR3 sequence: CAISESEAETQYF. In DNA, the CDR3 is TGTGCCATCAGTGAGTCGGAGGCGGAGACCCAGTACTTC. V usage is TRBV10-3 and J usage is TRBJ2-5, with D tentatively TRBD2 (5 bases). Germline lookup yields CDR1 ENHRY and CDR2 SYGVKD. V was pared by 0 bases and J by 5 bases, with 7 bases between. The CDR3 consists of 13 residues.

The chain recombines TRBV4-2 with TRBJ2-4, with D unresolved. Germline CDR1 is LGHNA and CDR2 is YNFKEQ. The CDR3 is 12 residues long. The V gene lost 0 bases and the J gene lost 15 bases, with 12 bases spanning the gap. The CDR3 DNA reads TGTGCCAGCAGCCAAGATATGCAAGTCCGGTACTTC. Translating it yields CASSQDMQVRYF.

This clonotype was seen repeatedly, ten times or more. V gene TRBV5-1 combines with J gene TRBJ1-1; D call uncertain. The V and J ends lost 7 bases and 0 bases respectively, with 10 bases between them. The germline CDR1 and CDR2 sequences are SGHRS and YFSETQ. This CDR3 has 13 residues. The CDR3 region is CASGDLLNTEAFF. Here the CDR3 DNA reads TGCGCCAGCGGAGATCTGTTGAACACTGAAGCTTTCTTT.

Worth noting for this clonotype: One end of the junction is discordant with germline, which a read error may explain. The chain combines TRBV2 with TRBJ2-3, with 9 bases identical to TRBD1. In germline, CDR1 is SNHLY, CDR2 FYNNEI. The CDR3 has 15 amino acids. The CDR3 DNA reads as TGTGCCAGCAGCGAAGGGGACAGGGGCACAGATACGCAGTATTTT. Its protein product is CASSEGDRGTDTQYF.

The chain recombines TRBV11-3 with TRBJ2-1; no clear D. V lost 5 bases and J 7 bases, leaving 12 bases between the germline ends. Germline CDR1 reads SGHNT; CDR2 reads YENEEA. The CDR3 totals 13 residues. This CDR3 is CASSPSKENEQFF. The DNA for the CDR3 is TGTGCCAGCAGCCCTTCGAAAGAAAATGAGCAGTTCTTC. Full variable domain (outside the CDR3, taken from reference TRBV11-3 and TRBJ2-1): EAGVVQSPRYKIIEKKQPVAFWCNPISGHNTLYWYLQNLGQGPELLIRYENEEAVDDSQLPKDRFSAERLKGVDSTLKIQPAELGDSAVYLCASSPSKENEQFFGPGTRLTVL.

This clonotype showed up many times. CDR3 nucleotide sequence: TGTGCCAGCAGCTTAGCGCGAGCGGGGGGGCAATTTAATGAGCAGTTCTTC. Translating gives CASSLARAGGQFNEQFF. This rearrangement joins TRBV7-6 to TRBJ2-1; 10 bases align to TRBD2. CDR3 length: 17 amino acids. The germline CDR1 and CDR2 sequences are SGHVS and FNYEAQ. Trimming took 0 bases from V and 7 from J; bases not matched to a gene: 9.

The genes are TRBV6-5 and TRBJ1-4, with 8 bases identical to TRBD1. This CDR3 contains 15 residues. Unmatched junction bases numbered 6, after V lost 2 bases and J lost 7 bases. Germline CDR1 MNHEY, CDR2 SVGAGI. CDR3 residues: CASSYGTGKGEKLFF. As DNA, the CDR3 is TGTGCCAGCAGTTACGGGACAGGCAAGGGTGAAAAACTGTTTTTT.